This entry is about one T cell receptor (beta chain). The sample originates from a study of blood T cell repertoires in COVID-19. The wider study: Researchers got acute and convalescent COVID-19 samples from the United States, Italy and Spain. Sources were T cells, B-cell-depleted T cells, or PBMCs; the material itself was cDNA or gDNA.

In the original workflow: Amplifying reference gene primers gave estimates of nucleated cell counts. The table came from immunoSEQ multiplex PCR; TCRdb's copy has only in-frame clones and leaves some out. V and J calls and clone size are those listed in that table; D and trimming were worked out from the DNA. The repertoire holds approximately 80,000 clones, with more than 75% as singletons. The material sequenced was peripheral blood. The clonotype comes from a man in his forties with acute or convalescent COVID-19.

Here the CDR3 reads CSVKQGNGDTEAFF. The CDR3 nucleotides are TGCAGCGTAAAACAGGGGAATGGGGACACTGAAGCTTTCTTT. The chain links TRBV29-1 to TRBJ1-1, with 7 bases identical to TRBD1. J gave up 3 bases and V 6 bases, and 10 bases lay outside the gene matches. The CDR3 length is 14 residues. Germline CDR1 and CDR2: SQVTM and ANQGSEA.